The 8 T cell receptor beta chains below were found in one sample sequenced in a study of cytomegalovirus exposure and HLA in healthy donors. Clones were read by immunoSEQ multiplex PCR, and TCRdb kept only the in-frame ones, dropping some. The sample contains 150,000 to 200,000 clones, about 87% of which appear only once. The sample comprised PBMCs. These receptors were collected from a woman aged 30 to 39 in good health and CMV-seronegative.

The count of this clone is one. The V call is TRBV18, the J call TRBJ2-3, with 7 bases that match TRBD1. The CDR3 is made up of 16 amino acids. The germline V gene encodes CDR1 KGHSH and CDR2 LQKENI. V was pared by 2 bases and J by 2 bases, with 7 bases of the junction left unmatched. The CDR3 coding sequence is TGTGCCAGCTCACCAATAAACAGGGGTAACACAGATACGCAGTATTTT. Residues: CASSPINRGNTDTQYF.

The chain has TRBV27 and TRBJ2-3, with 12 bases aligning to TRBD1. Trimming took 6 bases from V and 2 from J; bases not matched to a gene: 6. The CDR3 runs 16 residues. Germline V gene lookup returns CDR1 MNHEY and CDR2 SMNVEV (reference sequence). The DNA for the CDR3 is TGTGCCAGCAGGGGGGACAGGGGGCACCCCACAGATACGCAGTATTTT. Translating it yields CASRGDRGHPTDTQYF.

The chain has TRBV19 and TRBJ1-6, with unresolved D. Germline V gene data show CDR1 as LNHDA and CDR2 as SQIVND (reference sequence). The CDR3 sequence is 12 residues long. Trimming cost V 1 base and J 16 bases, with 11 bases left between them. The CDR3, as DNA: TGTGCCAGTAGTATAGGGGCCAGTACGCTCCACTTT. Residues: CASSIGASTLHF.

V and J are TRBV6-1 and TRBJ2-3; no reliable D call. The CDR3 runs to 12 residues. Trimming shortened V by 4 bases and J by 2 bases, and 4 bases separated the two germline ends. Germline values: CDR1 MNHNS, CDR2 SASEGT. The CDR3, as DNA: TGTGCCAGCAGTGGTCACACAGATACGCAGTATTTT. Translated, it gives CASSGHTDTQYF.

This clone has more than one count but fewer than ten. The CDR3, as DNA: TGTGCCAGCAGTGTTTCGGAGGGCACTGAAGCTTTCTTT. Its protein is CASSVSEGTEAFF. V usage is TRBV2 and J usage is TRBJ1-1; D is ambiguous. CDR1 and CDR2 (germline): SNHLY, FYNNEI. V was trimmed by 4 bases and J by 4 bases, leaving 10 bases between them. CDR3 length: 13 amino acids.

The gene calls are TRBV18 and TRBJ1-4; D is possibly TRBD1 (6 bases). V lost 1 base, J lost 1 base, and 10 bases lay in between. The CDR3 extends over 16 amino acids. Per the germline V gene, CDR1 is KGHSH and CDR2 is LQKENI. The CDR3 DNA follows: TGTGCCAGCTCACCACTATGGACAGTAACTAATGAAAAACTGTTTTTT. It yields the protein CASSPLWTVTNEKLFF.

J is TRBJ2-3 and V is TRBV10-1; 7 positions agree with TRBD1. J lost 3 bases, V lost 2 bases, and 14 bases had no gene match. CDR1 is WNHNN and CDR2 is SYGVQD in the germline V gene (reference sequence). The CDR3 totals 18 residues. DNA of the CDR3: TGCGCCAGCAGTGAGGAAGGATTAGGGGGCGCCGAGACAGATACGCAGTATTTT. Its protein product is CASSEEGLGGAETDTQYF.

The CDR3 DNA follows: TGTGCCAGCAGCTCCAAGGGACTAGCGGTACCCCTGGAGACCCAGTACTTC. This gives the protein CASSSKGLAVPLETQYF. This chain joins TRBV7-9 and TRBJ2-5; 11 bases align to TRBD2. V lost 4 bases to trimming and J lost 5 bases; unmatched junction nucleotides: 12. The germline V gene has CDR1 SEHNR and CDR2 FQNEAQ (reference sequence). The CDR3 runs 17 residues.